Below, 31 T cell receptor beta chains from the same sample are listed, as sequenced in a study of T cells in Graves' hyperthyroidism and ophthalmopathy. TCR beta CDR3 regions were amplified from RNA transcripts. HTBI primers drove first-round RT-PCR of the TCR CDR3. MiXCR, run by TCRdb on the multiplex PCR reads, gives a single entry per CDR3 protein. The table includes approximately 610,000 distinct CDR3 sequences, approximately 15% detected once. Sequenced input: blood. The receptors derive from a woman between 18 and 30 years old with Graves' hyperthyroidism.

This clonotype was observed many times. The rearrangement links TRBV20-1 to TRBJ2-5; D may be TRBD1 (7 bases). V lost 6 bases and J 4 bases, leaving 15 bases between the germline ends. The CDR3 loop spans 13 amino acids. Germline CDR1 DFQATT, CDR2 SNEGSKA (reference sequence). The CDR3 is CSARDRLGETQYF. The DNA of the CDR3 is TGCAGTGCGAGGGACAGACTAGGAGAGACCCAGTACTTC.

The J gene is TRBJ1-2, the V gene TRBV14; a weak D match, TRBD1 (5 bases). With 1 base removed from V and 5 bases from J, the gap between germline ends came to 8 bases. CDR3 length equals 13 residues. Germline assignment: CDR1 SGHDN and CDR2 FVKESK. The chain's CDR3 is CASSQGQRYGYTF. The CDR3 region has the DNA TGTGCCAGCAGCCAAGGACAGCGGTATGGCTACACCTTC.

There are many counts of this clonotype. Sequence at one end of the junction differs from germline and may be a read error. The chain links TRBV5-1 to TRBJ1-1, with D maybe TRBD1 (5 bases). This CDR3 has 13 residues. Germline CDR1 and CDR2: SGHRS and YFSETQ. CDR3 sequence reads: CASSLRRGTEAFF. The CDR3 nucleotides read TGTGCCAGCAGTTTAAGGAGGGGCACTGAAGCTTTCTTT.

This clonotype was observed many times. As DNA, the CDR3 is TGCGCCAGCAGCCAAGACAGGGAAGCTCCCTACGAGCAGTACTTC. Its translation: CASSQDREAPYEQYF. This chain uses TRBV4-3 with TRBJ2-7, with D tentatively TRBD1 (5 bases). The V end lost 0 bases, the J end lost 2 bases, and 11 bases lay between the germline ends. This CDR3 comprises 15 residues. Germline V gene lookup returns CDR1 LGHNA and CDR2 YSLEER.

This clonotype was detected only a few times. The rearrangement uses TRBV20-1 and TRBJ2-5; weak D call: TRBD2 (6 bases). The CDR3 spans 13 residues. Germline V gives CDR1 DFQATT, CDR2 SNEGSKA (reference sequence). V was clipped by 7 bases and J by 1 base, with 13 bases between them. CDR3 in amino acids: CSDAGPSQETQYF. The CDR3 DNA follows: TGCAGTGATGCGGGACCCAGCCAAGAGACCCAGTACTTC.

This clonotype showed up many times. This chain uses TRBV5-1 with TRBJ1-2; D perhaps matches TRBD1 (5 bases). Germline loops: CDR1 SGHRS, CDR2 YFSETQ. V was cut by 3 bases and J by 0 bases, with 9 bases left in between. The CDR3 spans 14 residues. The CDR3, as DNA: TGCGCCAGCAGCTATGACAGCTCTAACTATGGCTACACCTTC. Translated, it gives CASSYDSSNYGYTF. Supplemented by reference TRBV5-1 and TRBJ1-2, the full variable domain reads KAGVTQTPRYLIKTRGQQVTLSCSPISGHRSVSWYQQTPGQGLQFLFEYFSETQRNKGNFPGRFSGRQFSNSRSEMNVSTLELGDSALYLCASSYDSSNYGYTFGSGTRLTVV.

The chain has TRBV6-2 or TRBV6-3 and TRBJ1-3; D might be TRBD1 (5 bases). The germline CDR1 and CDR2 sequences are MNHEY and SVGEGT. This CDR3 contains 16 residues. The ends were cut back, 4 bases at V and 3 bases at J, with 16 bases in the middle. In DNA form, the CDR3 reads TGTGCCAGCAGTTTTCCGGGACGCCCACTTGGAAACACCATATATTTT. This translates into CASSFPGRPLGNTIYF.

The sample holds a few counts of this clonotype. The chain recombines TRBV9 with TRBJ2-2; 9 nucleotides agree with TRBD1. The V gene's germline CDR1 is SGDLS and CDR2 YYNGEE. Trimming removed 4 bases from V and 1 base from J; junction bases left unmatched: 5. CDR3 length equals 16 residues. CDR3 coding DNA: TGTGCCAGCAGCCTCCGACAGGGGGAGAACACCGGGGAGCTGTTTTTT. Amino acids: CASSLRQGENTGELFF.

Many counts were recorded for this clonotype. The chain employs TRBV7-9 and TRBJ2-3; D possibly uses TRBD1 or TRBD2 (6 bases each). Trimming stripped 2 bases from V and 5 bases from J, with 14 bases between. The CDR3 has 15 amino acids. Per germline, CDR1 SEHNR and CDR2 FQNEAQ (reference sequence). Here the CDR3 DNA reads TGTGCCAGCAGCTTAAGTTCGGGGGCGATAGATACGCAGTATTTT. Encoded protein: CASSLSSGAIDTQYF.

The chain combines TRBV7-9 with TRBJ1-2; D is possibly TRBD1 (6 bases). Per germline, CDR1 SEHNR and CDR2 FQNEAQ (reference sequence). The CDR3 extends over 15 amino acids. V gave up 8 bases and J gave up 2 bases, with 18 bases separating them. CDR3: CASGLGTPTNYGYTF. CDR3 nucleotide sequence: TGTGCCAGCGGTTTAGGGACACCGACCAACTATGGCTACACCTTC. The whole variable domain, remainder taken from reference TRBV7-9 and TRBJ1-2, is DTGVSQNPRHKITKRGQNVTFRCDPISEHNRLYWYRQTLGQGPEFLTYFQNEAQLEKSRLLSDRFSAERPKGSFSTLEIQRTEQGDSAMYLCASGLGTPTNYGYTFGSGTRLTVV.

This clonotype was counted only a few times. The V gene is TRBV11-3, the J gene TRBJ2-3; TRBD1 matches at 8 bases. V dropped 1 base and J dropped 1; count of bases not matched to a gene: 4. Germline CDR1 is SGHNT and CDR2 is YENEEA. The CDR3 is made up of 16 amino acids. For the CDR3, the DNA is TGTGCCAGCAGCTTAGTGACAGGGGATGGCACAGATACGCAGTATTTT. It translates to CASSLVTGDGTDTQYF.

V usage is TRBV19 and J usage is TRBJ1-1; tentatively, D is TRBD1 (6 bases). Deletions cut 7 bases from V and 6 bases from J, with 15 bases between. The CDR3 has 13 residues. Per the germline V gene, CDR1 is LNHDA and CDR2 is SQIVND (reference sequence). For the CDR3, the DNA is TGTGCCAGTACCCTCCAGGGGACGTCTGAAGCTTTCTTT. As protein: CASTLQGTSEAFF.

This clonotype was seen ten or more times. V and J are TRBV2 and TRBJ2-7; no definite D call. The CDR3 runs to 13 residues. Looked up from germline, CDR1 is SNHLY and CDR2 is FYNNEI. The V gene lost 7 bases and the J gene lost 2 bases, with 12 bases spanning the gap. The CDR3 sequence is CASKGLTTYEQYF. CDR3 bases: TGTGCCAGCAAAGGTCTTACGACCTACGAGCAGTACTTC.

In this sample, this clonotype turned up a few times. The chain is built from TRBV9 and TRBJ2-3; 9 bases align to TRBD2. The CDR3 loop spans 16 amino acids. With V trimmed by 0 bases and J by 8 bases, 10 bases remained unmatched. Per germline, CDR1 SGDLS and CDR2 YYNGEE. Here the CDR3 DNA reads TGTGCCAGCAGCGTAGAGGCTAGCGGGATAAAGGGTACGCAGTATTTT. Amino acid sequence: CASSVEASGIKGTQYF.

The rearrangement joins TRBV6-2 or TRBV6-3 to TRBJ1-1, with D perhaps matching TRBD1 (6 bases). The V and J ends lost 10 bases and 5 bases respectively, with 14 bases between them. This CDR3 is 12 amino acids long. Germline V CDR1 and CDR2: MNHEY, SVGEGT. CDR3 bases: TGTGCCATCGGGACAAAGTTAACTGAAGCTTTCTTT. Translated, it gives CAIGTKLTEAFF.

This clonotype has just a few counts. The chain joins TRBV4-1 to TRBJ2-6; D is unresolved. The V gene's germline CDR1 is MGHRA and CDR2 YSYEKL. The CDR3 extends over 16 amino acids. V lost 0 bases to trimming and J lost 0 bases, with 6 bases between them. The CDR3: CASSQDRTSGANVLTF. CDR3 nucleotides: TGCGCCAGCAGCCAAGATCGCACCTCTGGGGCCAACGTCCTGACTTTC.

This clonotype has ten or more counts. V is TRBV29-1 and J is TRBJ2-7; 8 bases line up with TRBD1. CDR3 length: 15 residues. V was clipped by 2 bases and J by 3 bases; unmatched bases: 9. In germline, CDR1 is SQVTM, CDR2 ANQGSEA. The CDR3 sequence is CSVELGQGRFYEQYF. DNA of the CDR3: TGCAGCGTTGAATTAGGACAGGGACGTTTCTACGAGCAGTACTTC.

This clonotype was observed many times. This chain joins TRBV7-2 and TRBJ2-7; possibly TRBD1 for D (5 bases). Germline assignment: CDR1 SGHTA and CDR2 FQGNSA. V lost 5 bases to trimming and J lost 1 base, with 9 bases between them. The CDR3 extends over 13 amino acids. The CDR3 nucleotides are TGTGCCAGCAGCGGCTCAGGGTCCTACGAGCAGTACTTC. As protein: CASSGSGSYEQYF.

Only a few counts were recorded for this clonotype. The V and J genes are TRBV20-1 and TRBJ1-1; D is ambiguous. Between the trimmed V and J ends, which lost 3 bases and 1 base, there was a span of 15 bases. This CDR3 has 15 amino acids. CDR1 is DFQATT, CDR2 SNEGSKA, per germline (reference sequence). The CDR3 loop is CSASLLRAANTEAFF. Here the CDR3 DNA reads TGCAGTGCTAGCCTACTACGGGCAGCGAACACTGAAGCTTTCTTT.

This clonotype showed up many times. The chain recombines TRBV7-2 with TRBJ2-1; 11 bases are shared with TRBD2. J gave up 1 base and V 6 bases, and 14 bases lay outside the gene matches. The CDR3 sequence is 19 residues long. From germline, CDR1 is SGHTA and CDR2 FQGNSA. DNA for the CDR3: TGTGCCAGCAGATCCCCACTAGCGGGAGTACTGGGTTCCTACAATGAGCAGTTCTTC. Its protein product is CASRSPLAGVLGSYNEQFF.

This clonotype was found many times. This chain connects TRBV5-8 to TRBJ2-1, with TRBD2 identical over 10 bases. The ends lost 0 bases at V and 6 bases at J; junction bases unmatched: 6. The CDR3 has 16 residues. Germline V gene lookup returns CDR1 SGHTS and CDR2 YDEGEE. The CDR3 nucleotides read TGTGCCAGCAGCTTGGGATATTGGACTAGCGGCAATGAGCAGTTCTTC. Protein sequence: CASSLGYWTSGNEQFF.

This rearrangement joins TRBV7-6 to TRBJ2-1; the D call may be TRBD1 or TRBD2 (5 bases each). The CDR3 spans 16 residues. CDR1 and CDR2 from the germline V gene are SGHVS and FNYEAQ. The ends were cut back, 1 base at V and 0 bases at J, with 10 bases in the middle. CDR3 coding DNA: TGTGCCAGCAGCTTAGTGGGGGTTACCTCCTACAATGAGCAGTTCTTC. This codes for CASSLVGVTSYNEQFF.

The genes are TRBV20-1 and TRBJ2-7; 7 bases agree with TRBD1. The germline V gene encodes CDR1 DFQATT and CDR2 SNEGSKA (reference sequence). With V trimmed by 5 bases and J by 2 bases, 21 bases remained unmatched. This CDR3 is built from 18 residues. The CDR3 DNA is TGCAGTGCTGGAGTTGCGGGCGGTTTAGGGGGCCTGACCTACGAGCAGTACTTC. This encodes CSAGVAGGLGGLTYEQYF.

This clonotype was observed many times. The germline gene is not matched at one end of the junction; a read error may be the cause. The V call is TRBV7-8, the J call TRBJ2-3; the match to TRBD1 covers 7 bases. This CDR3 region has 14 residues. The germline gives CDR1 SGHVS, CDR2 FQNEAQ. CDR3 DNA: TGTGCCAGCAGCTTAGCGCAAGGGACAGTTACGCAGTATTTT. It encodes CASSLAQGTVTQYF.

This clonotype was picked up many times. V and J are TRBV12-3 or TRBV12-4 and TRBJ2-1, with 9 bases fitting TRBD2. V trimming: 2 bases; J trimming: 10 bases; junction bases outside the gene matches: 6. This CDR3 is 14 amino acids long. The CDR3 is CASSLSASGKEQFF. In DNA form, the CDR3 reads TGTGCCAGCAGTTTAAGTGCTAGCGGGAAGGAGCAGTTCTTC.

This clonotype was counted many times. V gene TRBV11-2 combines with J gene TRBJ1-1, with 11 bases aligning to TRBD1. The J segment lost 4 bases and the V segment lost 4 bases, leaving 5 bases of the junction unmatched. Germline V lookup: CDR1 SGHAT, CDR2 FQNNGV. The CDR3 consists of 15 residues. This CDR3 reads CASSWPGTGGTEAFF. The CDR3 DNA reads TGTGCCAGCAGCTGGCCCGGGACAGGGGGCACTGAAGCTTTCTTT.

This clonotype was observed a handful of times. The CDR3 sequence: CASSIAGTGTDTQYF. In DNA form, the CDR3 reads TGTGCCAGCAGCATCGCCGGGACTGGCACAGATACGCAGTATTTT. The chain couples TRBV7-9 to TRBJ2-3; a weak D match, TRBD2 (6 bases). Germline CDR1 SEHNR, CDR2 FQNEAQ (reference sequence). Trimming left V 5 bases short and J 1 base short, with 13 bases between. The CDR3 spans 15 residues.

This clonotype occurred many times. The rearrangement uses TRBV20-1 and TRBJ1-4; no clear D gene. CDR1 and CDR2 (germline): DFQATT, SNEGSKA (reference sequence). The CDR3 loop spans 12 amino acids. Trimming took off 6 bases at V and 4 bases at J, with 9 bases between the two ends. As DNA, the CDR3 is TGCAGTGCCTCGGGTCGTAATGAAAAACTGTTTTTT. It translates to CSASGRNEKLFF.

This clonotype was recorded a few times. This sequence joins TRBV18 and TRBJ2-1, with 10 nucleotides matching TRBD1. Germline V gene sequence: CDR1 KGHSH, CDR2 LQKENI. Trimming removed 3 bases from V and 8 bases from J; junction bases left unmatched: 7. There are 15 residues in the CDR3. This CDR3 is CASSPWDRGSYEQFF. The CDR3 DNA sequence: TGTGCCAGCTCACCCTGGGACAGGGGCAGCTATGAGCAGTTCTTC.

This CDR3 is CASSIGWSPEANVLTF. CDR3 bases: TGTGCCAGTAGTATAGGATGGTCCCCTGAGGCCAACGTCCTGACTTTC. This chain uses TRBV19 with TRBJ2-6; D is unresolved. CDR1 and CDR2 (germline): LNHDA, SQIVND (reference sequence). There are 16 residues in the CDR3. V was clipped by 1 base and J by 6 bases, with 13 bases between them.

Ten or more counts support this clonotype. The chain links TRBV5-1 to TRBJ2-1; 10 bases fit TRBD2. V dropped 3 bases and J dropped 5; count of bases not matched to a gene: 5. The CDR3 is 15 residues long. Germline V gene data show CDR1 as SGHRS and CDR2 as YFSETQ. The CDR3 loop is CASSSGTSDHNEQFF. The CDR3 DNA sequence: TGCGCCAGCAGCTCCGGGACTAGCGATCACAATGAGCAGTTCTTC.